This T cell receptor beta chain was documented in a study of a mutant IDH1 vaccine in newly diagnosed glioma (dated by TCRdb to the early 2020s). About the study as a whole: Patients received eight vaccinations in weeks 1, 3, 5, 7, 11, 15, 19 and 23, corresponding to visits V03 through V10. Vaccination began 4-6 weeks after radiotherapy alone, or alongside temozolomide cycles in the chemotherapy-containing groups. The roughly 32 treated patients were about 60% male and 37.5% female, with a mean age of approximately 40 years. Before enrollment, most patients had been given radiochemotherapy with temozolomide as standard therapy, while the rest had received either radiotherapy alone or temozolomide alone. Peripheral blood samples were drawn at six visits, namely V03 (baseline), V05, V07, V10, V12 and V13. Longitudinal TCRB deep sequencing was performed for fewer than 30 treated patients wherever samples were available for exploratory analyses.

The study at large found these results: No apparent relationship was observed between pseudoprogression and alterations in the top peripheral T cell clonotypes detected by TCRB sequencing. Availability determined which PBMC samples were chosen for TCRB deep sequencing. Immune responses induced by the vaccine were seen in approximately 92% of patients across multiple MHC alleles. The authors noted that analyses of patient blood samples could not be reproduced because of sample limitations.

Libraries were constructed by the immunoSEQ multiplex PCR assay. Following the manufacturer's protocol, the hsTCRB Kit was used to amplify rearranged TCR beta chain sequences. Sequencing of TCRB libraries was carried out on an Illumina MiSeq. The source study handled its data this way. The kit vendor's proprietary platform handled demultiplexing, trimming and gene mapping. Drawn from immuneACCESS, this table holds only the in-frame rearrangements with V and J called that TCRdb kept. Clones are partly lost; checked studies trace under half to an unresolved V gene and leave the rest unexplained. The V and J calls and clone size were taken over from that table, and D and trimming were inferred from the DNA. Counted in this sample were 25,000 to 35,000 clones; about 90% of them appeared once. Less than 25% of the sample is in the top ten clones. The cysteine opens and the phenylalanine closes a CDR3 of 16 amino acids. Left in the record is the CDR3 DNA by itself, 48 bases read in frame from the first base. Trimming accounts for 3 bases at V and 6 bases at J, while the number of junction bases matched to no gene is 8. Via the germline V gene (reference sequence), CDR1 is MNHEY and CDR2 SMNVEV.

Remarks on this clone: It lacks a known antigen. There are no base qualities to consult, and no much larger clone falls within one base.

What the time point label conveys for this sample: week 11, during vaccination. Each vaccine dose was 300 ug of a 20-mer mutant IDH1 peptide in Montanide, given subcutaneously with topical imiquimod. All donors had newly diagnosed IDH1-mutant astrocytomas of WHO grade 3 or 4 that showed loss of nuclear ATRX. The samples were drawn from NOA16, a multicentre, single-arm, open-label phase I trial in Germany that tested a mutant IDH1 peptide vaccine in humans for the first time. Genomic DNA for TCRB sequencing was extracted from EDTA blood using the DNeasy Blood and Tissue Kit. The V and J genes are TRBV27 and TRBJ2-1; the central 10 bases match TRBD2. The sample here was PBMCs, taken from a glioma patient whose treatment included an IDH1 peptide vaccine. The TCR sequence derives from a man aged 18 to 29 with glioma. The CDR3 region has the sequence CASSFSSGRGRNEQFF. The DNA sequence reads TGTGCCAGCAGTTTTTCGAGCGGGAGGGGCCGCAATGAGCAGTTCTTC.